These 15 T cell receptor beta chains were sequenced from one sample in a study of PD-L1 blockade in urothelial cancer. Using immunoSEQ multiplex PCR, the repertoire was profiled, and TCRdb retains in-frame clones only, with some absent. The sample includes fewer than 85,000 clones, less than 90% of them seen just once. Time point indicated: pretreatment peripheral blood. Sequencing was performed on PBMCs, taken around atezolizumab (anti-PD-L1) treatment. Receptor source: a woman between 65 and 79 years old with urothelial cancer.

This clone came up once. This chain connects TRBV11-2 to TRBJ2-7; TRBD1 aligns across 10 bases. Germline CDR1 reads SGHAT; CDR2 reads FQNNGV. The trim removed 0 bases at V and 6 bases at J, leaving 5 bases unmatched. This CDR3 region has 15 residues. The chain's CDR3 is CASSLEKGQGFEQYF. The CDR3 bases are TGTGCCAGCAGCTTAGAGAAGGGACAGGGGTTCGAGCAGTACTTC. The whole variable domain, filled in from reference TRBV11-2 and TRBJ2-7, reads EAGVAQSPRYKIIEKRQSVAFWCNPISGHATLYWYQQILGQGPKLLIQFQNNGVVDDSQLPKDRFSAERLKGVDSTLKIQPAKLEDSAVYLCASSLEKGQGFEQYFGPGTRLTVT.

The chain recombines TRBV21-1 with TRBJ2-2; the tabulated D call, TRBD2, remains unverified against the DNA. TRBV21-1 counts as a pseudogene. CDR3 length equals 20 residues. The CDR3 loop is CASSTLGGGQPVSNTGELFF. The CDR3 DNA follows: TGTGCCAGCAGCACATTGGGGGGGGGTCAGCCCGTGTCAAACACCGGGGAGCTGTTTTTT.

As DNA, the CDR3 is TGTGCCAGCAGTGCTCGGATGACAGGGGTGGGGGTCAAAAACATTCAGTACTTC. It is translated as CASSARMTGVGVKNIQYF. This rearrangement joins TRBV6-1 to TRBJ2-4; 8 nucleotides align to TRBD1. After removal of 4 bases from V and 3 bases from J, the junction contained 14 bases not matched to a gene. CDR1 is MNHNS and CDR2 is SASEGT in the germline V gene. The length of the CDR3 is 18 residues.

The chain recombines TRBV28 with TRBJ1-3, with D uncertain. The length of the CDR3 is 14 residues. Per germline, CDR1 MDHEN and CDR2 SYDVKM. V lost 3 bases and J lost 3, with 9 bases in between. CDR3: CASSFPGFGNTIYF. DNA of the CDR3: TGTGCCAGCAGTTTCCCAGGTTTTGGAAACACCATATATTTT.

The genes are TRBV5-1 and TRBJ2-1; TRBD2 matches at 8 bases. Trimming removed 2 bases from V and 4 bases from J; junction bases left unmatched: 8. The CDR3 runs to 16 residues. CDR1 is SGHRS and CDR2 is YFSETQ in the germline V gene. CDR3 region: CASSLAGDVRYNEQFF. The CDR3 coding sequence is TGCGCCAGCAGCTTAGCGGGAGACGTCCGGTACAATGAGCAGTTCTTC.

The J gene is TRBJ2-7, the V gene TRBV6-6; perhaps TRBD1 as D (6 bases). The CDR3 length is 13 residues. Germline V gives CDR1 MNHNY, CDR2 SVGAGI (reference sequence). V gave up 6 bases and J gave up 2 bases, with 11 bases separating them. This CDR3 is CASRNRETYEQYF. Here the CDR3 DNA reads TGTGCCAGCAGGAACAGGGAAACCTACGAGCAGTACTTC.

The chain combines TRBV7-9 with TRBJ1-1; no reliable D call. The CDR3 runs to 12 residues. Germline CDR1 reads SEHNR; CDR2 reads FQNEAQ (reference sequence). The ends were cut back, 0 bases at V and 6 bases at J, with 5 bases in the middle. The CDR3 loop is CASSLAGAEAFF. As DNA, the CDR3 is TGTGCCAGCAGCTTAGCCGGAGCTGAAGCTTTCTTT.

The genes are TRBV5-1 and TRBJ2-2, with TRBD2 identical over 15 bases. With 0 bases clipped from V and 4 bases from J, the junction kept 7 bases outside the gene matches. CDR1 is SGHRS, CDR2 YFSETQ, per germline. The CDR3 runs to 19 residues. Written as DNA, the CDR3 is TGCGCCAGCAGCTTGGCCAGCGGGACTAGCGGGGGGACCACCGGGGAGCTGTTTTTT. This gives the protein CASSLASGTSGGTTGELFF.

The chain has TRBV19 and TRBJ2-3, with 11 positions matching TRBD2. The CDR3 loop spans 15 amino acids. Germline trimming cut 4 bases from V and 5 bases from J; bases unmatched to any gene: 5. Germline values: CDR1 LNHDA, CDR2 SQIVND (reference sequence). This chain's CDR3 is CASSRLAGRIDTQYF. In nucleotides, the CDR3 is TGTGCCAGTAGTAGACTAGCGGGACGGATAGATACGCAGTATTTT.

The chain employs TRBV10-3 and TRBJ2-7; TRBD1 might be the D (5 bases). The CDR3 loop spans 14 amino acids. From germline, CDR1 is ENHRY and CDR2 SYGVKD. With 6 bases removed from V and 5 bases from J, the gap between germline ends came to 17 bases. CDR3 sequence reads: CAIRVRAGNHEQYF. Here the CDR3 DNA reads TGTGCCATCAGGGTTCGCGCAGGGAACCACGAGCAGTACTTC.

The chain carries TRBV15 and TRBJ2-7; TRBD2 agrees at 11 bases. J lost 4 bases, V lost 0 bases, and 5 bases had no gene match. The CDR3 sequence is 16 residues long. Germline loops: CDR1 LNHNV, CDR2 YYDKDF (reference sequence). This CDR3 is CATSRDPGTSGYEQYF. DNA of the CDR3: TGTGCCACCAGCAGAGACCCCGGGACTAGCGGTTACGAGCAGTACTTC.

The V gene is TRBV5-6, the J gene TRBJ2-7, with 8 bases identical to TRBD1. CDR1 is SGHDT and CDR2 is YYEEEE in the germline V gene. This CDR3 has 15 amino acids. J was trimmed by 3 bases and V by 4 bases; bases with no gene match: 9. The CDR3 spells CASSLDWTGSYEQYF. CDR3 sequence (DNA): TGTGCCAGCAGCCTTGATTGGACAGGGAGCTACGAGCAGTACTTC.

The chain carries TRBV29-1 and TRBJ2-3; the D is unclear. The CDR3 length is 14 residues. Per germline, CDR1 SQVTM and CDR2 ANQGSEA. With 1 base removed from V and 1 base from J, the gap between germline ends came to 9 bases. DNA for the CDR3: TGCAGCGTTGAAGTCCAAGAGGGCACAGATACGCAGTATTTT. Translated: CSVEVQEGTDTQYF.

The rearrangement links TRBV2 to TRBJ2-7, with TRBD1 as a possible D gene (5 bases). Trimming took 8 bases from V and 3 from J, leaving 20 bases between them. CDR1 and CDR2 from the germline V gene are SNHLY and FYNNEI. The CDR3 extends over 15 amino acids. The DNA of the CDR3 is TGTGCCAGCTCGCCCCAGGGAATTGGTGGCTACGAGCAGTACTTC. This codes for CASSPQGIGGYEQYF.

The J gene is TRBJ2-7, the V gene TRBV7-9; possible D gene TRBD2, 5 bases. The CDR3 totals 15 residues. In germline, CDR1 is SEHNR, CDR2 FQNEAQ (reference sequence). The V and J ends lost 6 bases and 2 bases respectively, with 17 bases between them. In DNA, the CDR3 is TGTGCCAGCAGAGTTAGGAGGCTTCAAACCTACGAGCAGTACTTC. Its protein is CASRVRRLQTYEQYF.